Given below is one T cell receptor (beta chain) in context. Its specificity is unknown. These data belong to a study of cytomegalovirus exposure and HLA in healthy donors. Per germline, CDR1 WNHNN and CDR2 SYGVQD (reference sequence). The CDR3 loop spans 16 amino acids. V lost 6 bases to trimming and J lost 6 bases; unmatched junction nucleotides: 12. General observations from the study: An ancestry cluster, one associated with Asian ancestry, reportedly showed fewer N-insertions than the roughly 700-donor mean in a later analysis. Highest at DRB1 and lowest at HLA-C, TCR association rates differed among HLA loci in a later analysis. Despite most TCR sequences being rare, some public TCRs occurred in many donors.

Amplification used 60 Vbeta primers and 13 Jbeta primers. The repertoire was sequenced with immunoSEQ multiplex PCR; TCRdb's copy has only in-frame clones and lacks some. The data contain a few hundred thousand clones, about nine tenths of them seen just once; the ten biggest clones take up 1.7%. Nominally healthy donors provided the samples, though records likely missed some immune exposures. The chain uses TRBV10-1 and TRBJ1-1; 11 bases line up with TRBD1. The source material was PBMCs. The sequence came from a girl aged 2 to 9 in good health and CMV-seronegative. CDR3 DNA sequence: TGCGCCAGCAGCAAAGGACAGGGGGCTTTTTCCCCTGAAGCTTTCTTT. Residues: CASSKGQGAFSPEAFF.